This T cell receptor beta chain was recovered during a study of blood T cell repertoires in COVID-19. CDR3 size: 16 residues. With V trimmed by 6 bases and J by 11 bases, 16 bases remained unmatched. CDR1 and CDR2 from the germline V gene are MDHEN and SYDVKM. In the authors' workflow: Reference gene primer amplification gave nucleated cell count estimates. The data were produced by immunoSEQ multiplex PCR, yet TCRdb's version contains in-frame clones alone and is incomplete. V and J calls and clone size are as listed in that table; D and trimming were resolved from the DNA. In the table there are about 190,000 clones, 65% to 85% of which are singletons.

Sequencing input: peripheral blood. The chain recombines TRBV28 with TRBJ1-1; 12 nucleotides line up with TRBD1. This sequence originates from a woman aged 25-40 years with acute or convalescent COVID-19. DNA for the CDR3: TGTGCCAGCAGACCAGTGGGGACAGGGGGCTATGTGCGTGCTTTCTTT. Translated, it gives CASRPVGTGGYVRAFF.